Below, 27 T cell receptor beta chains from the same sample are listed, as sequenced in a study of metastatic and nonmetastatic thyroid tumors. Patients had received no treatment of any kind before thyroid surgery. TCRdb re-called the PCR reads with MiXCR. Of tens of thousands of clones in the sample, 14% were seen once. Sequencing was carried out using blood. The receptors were gathered from a male donor with papillary thyroid cancer or a benign thyroid nodule (not recorded which). Some clones in this sample may be carry-over from other donors' samples.

This clone has ten or more counts. The rearrangement links TRBV6-2 or TRBV6-3 to TRBJ1-5; D unresolved. Germline-derived CDR1 and CDR2 are MNHEY and SVGEGT. V lost 2 bases and J 1 base, leaving 12 bases between the germline ends. The CDR3 sequence is 16 residues long. The CDR3 protein is CASSYERYTSNQPQHF. CDR3 DNA: TGTGCCAGCAGTTACGAGCGTTACACAAGCAATCAGCCCCAGCATTTT.

This clone showed up many times. The chain couples TRBV27 to TRBJ1-2, with 7 bases fitting TRBD1. Germline CDR1 and CDR2: MNHEY and SMNVEV (reference sequence). The V segment lost 6 bases and the J segment 0 bases; nucleotides outside the gene matches: 4. This CDR3 has 14 residues. CDR3 amino acids: CASSAQGANYGYTF. The CDR3 DNA reads TGTGCCAGCAGCGCGCAGGGGGCTAACTATGGCTACACCTTC.

In this sample, this clone turned up many times. This chain connects TRBV20-1 to TRBJ2-1; 8 nucleotides align to TRBD2. Germline V gene lookup returns CDR1 DFQATT and CDR2 SNEGSKA (reference sequence). CDR3 length equals 15 residues. The V gene end was trimmed by 1 base and the J gene end by 3 bases; junction bases not matched to a gene: 5. Written as DNA, the CDR3 is TGCAGTGCTAGAGCGGGAGGGATGAACTACAATGAGCAGTTCTTC. Residues: CSARAGGMNYNEQFF.

This clone was seen ten or more times. V usage is TRBV11-1 and J usage is TRBJ1-1; possible D gene TRBD1, 5 bases. Germline loops: CDR1 SGHAT, CDR2 FQDESV (reference sequence). V gave up 2 bases and J gave up 2 bases, with 15 bases separating them. This CDR3 spans 16 amino acids. This CDR3 reads CASSLMRRARNTEAFF. CDR3 coding DNA: TGTGCCAGCAGCTTAATGCGCAGGGCTCGAAACACTGAAGCTTTCTTT.

This clone was seen many times. The V and J genes are TRBV12-3 or TRBV12-4 and TRBJ2-6; TRBD1 aligns across 7 bases. The junction had 9 bases not matched to a gene; V was cut back by 6 bases and J by 1 base. CDR3 length: 17 residues. CDR3 sequence reads: CASSHRQGSSGANVLTF. The CDR3, as DNA: TGTGCCAGCAGCCATAGACAGGGTTCATCTGGGGCCAACGTCCTGACTTTC.

This clone was counted ten times or more. This chain connects TRBV18 to TRBJ2-3; maybe TRBD2 (6 bases). Germline CDR1 and CDR2: KGHSH and LQKENI. Trimming stripped 3 bases from V and 2 bases from J, with 15 bases between. The CDR3 is 16 residues long. The chain's CDR3 is CASSPDSSEYTDTQYF. As DNA, the CDR3 is TGTGCCAGCTCACCCGATTCTAGCGAATACACAGATACGCAGTATTTT.

There are many counts of this clone. This CDR3 is CASSLMSVGEQYV. The CDR3 coding sequence is TGTGCCAGCAGCCTAATGAGCGTGGGCGAGCAGTACGTC. The chain combines TRBV12-3 or TRBV12-4 with TRBJ2-7; D gene unclear. The CDR3 contains 13 residues. V lost 6 bases and J lost 6, with 15 bases in between.

This clone was recorded only once. This chain links TRBV5-5 with TRBJ1-5; D gene unclear. CDR1 is SGHKS and CDR2 is YYEKEE in the germline V gene (reference sequence). V shed 4 bases and J shed 1 base, with 6 bases lying between them. This CDR3 is built from 13 residues. The CDR3 sequence is CASSPKSNQPQHF. The CDR3 DNA sequence: TGTGCCAGCAGCCCCAAAAGCAATCAGCCCCAGCATTTT.

A word on this clone: At one end the junction does not follow the germline gene, possibly because of a read error. The J gene is TRBJ1-2, the V gene TRBV5-1; D is perhaps TRBD1 (5 bases). This CDR3 is built from 15 residues. Germline V gene data show CDR1 as SGHRS and CDR2 as YFSETQ. CDR3 loop: CVSSLGQINIHGYTF. The CDR3 coding sequence is TGTGTCAGCAGCTTGGGGCAGATTAATATCCATGGCTACACCTTC.

Worth noting for this clone: An end of the junction does not agree with germline; a read error may underlie this. The chain links TRBV27 to TRBJ1-1; 9 bases align to TRBD1. The CDR3 contains 16 residues. Germline V lookup: CDR1 MNHEY, CDR2 SMNVEV (reference sequence). The chain's CDR3 is CASSLFGTGSGTQAFF. The DNA of the CDR3 is TGTGCCAGCAGTTTATTTGGGACAGGGTCGGGCACTCAAGCTTTCTTT.

This clone was recorded many times. The J gene is TRBJ2-7, the V gene TRBV18; a weak D match, TRBD1 (5 bases). Germline V CDR1 and CDR2: KGHSH, LQKENI. The ends were cut back, 5 bases at V and 4 bases at J, with 9 bases in the middle. CDR3 length: 12 amino acids. CDR3 sequence: CASSAQGYEQYV. CDR3 nucleotides: TGTGCCAGCTCAGCGCAGGGATACGAGCAGTACGTC.

In its sample, this clone was seen many times. This rearrangement joins TRBV29-1 to TRBJ2-5; 12 positions match TRBD2. Trimming cost V 6 bases and J 7 bases; bases outside gene matches: 12. Germline V gives CDR1 SQVTM, CDR2 ANQGSEA. The CDR3 has 15 amino acids. The CDR3 sequence is CSVGSSGRDYWTQYF. The CDR3 DNA sequence: TGCAGCGTCGGGTCTAGCGGGAGGGACTATTGGACCCAGTACTTC.

This clone was counted between two and nine times. The chain links TRBV28 to TRBJ2-4, with 7 bases identical to TRBD1. V dropped 6 bases and J dropped 6; count of bases not matched to a gene: 11. In germline, CDR1 is MDHEN, CDR2 SYDVKM. There are 15 residues in the CDR3. The CDR3 loop reads CASSSPGQSGNIQYF. The CDR3, as DNA: TGTGCCAGCAGCTCTCCGGGACAGTCGGGAAACATTCAGTACTTC. The entire variable domain, with the rest obtained from reference TRBV28 and TRBJ2-4, is as follows: DVKVTQSSRYLVKRTGEKVFLECVQDMDHENMFWYRQDPGLGLRLIYFSYDVKMKEKGDIPEGYSVSREKKERFSLILESASTNQTSMYLCASSSPGQSGNIQYFGAGTRLSVL.

The J gene is TRBJ1-2, the V gene TRBV20-1, with D perhaps TRBD1 (6 bases). V lost 5 bases to trimming and J lost 5 bases, with 18 bases between them. CDR3 length: 14 residues. The germline V gene has CDR1 DFQATT and CDR2 SNEGSKA (reference sequence). The CDR3 coding sequence is TGCAGTGCTCGCTGGGCGGGACATGCATATGGCTACACCTTC. Its protein is CSARWAGHAYGYTF.

This clone has a handful of counts. This may be a read error: a much more frequent sequence differs by one nucleotide. The same CDR3 can be traced to other DNA sequences in this sample. The chain's CDR3 is CAISESRAGGDEQFF. Here the CDR3 DNA reads TGTGCCATCAGTGAGTCGAGGGCAGGGGGCGATGAACAGTTCTTC. The J gene is TRBJ2-1, the V gene TRBV10-3; 8 nucleotides match TRBD1. This CDR3 has 15 residues. Germline CDR1 reads ENHRY; CDR2 reads SYGVKD.

This chain links TRBV6-1 with TRBJ2-7; TRBD2 agrees at 9 bases. CDR3 length equals 16 residues. Germline CDR1 MNHNS, CDR2 SASEGT. Trimming at V came to 7 bases and at J to 0 bases, leaving 10 bases not matched to a gene. The CDR3 loop is CASIRAGGLGSYEQYF. The CDR3 region has the DNA TGTGCCAGCATTCGAGCGGGAGGTCTAGGCTCCTACGAGCAGTACTTC.

Concerning this clone: Germline is not matched at one junction end, which may reflect a read error. V and J are TRBV6-7 and TRBJ2-1, with D tentatively TRBD1 (5 bases). TRBV6-7 is classed as an ORF, of uncertain function. The CDR3 has 9 residues. The CDR3 is CASRTGKHF. The DNA of the CDR3 is TGTGCCAGCAGAACAGGTAAGCATTTC.

This clone was found many times. V is TRBV20-1 and J is TRBJ2-7; TRBD2 agrees at 11 bases. From germline, CDR1 is DFQATT and CDR2 SNEGSKA (reference sequence). Trimming at V came to 0 bases and at J to 5 bases, leaving 15 bases not matched to a gene. This CDR3 spans 18 amino acids. The CDR3 is CSARDLGTSGVGLHEQYV. Here the CDR3 DNA reads TGCAGTGCTAGAGATTTGGGGACTAGCGGTGTTGGGCTGCACGAGCAGTACGTC.

This clone was recorded many times. This chain joins TRBV6-1 and TRBJ2-3, with 16 bases fitting TRBD2. The V segment lost 6 bases and the J segment 0 bases; nucleotides outside the gene matches: 0. The V gene's germline CDR1 is MNHNS and CDR2 SASEGT. The CDR3 totals 16 residues. CDR3 sequence (DNA): TGTGCCAGCAGGGGACTAGCGGGAGGGAGCACAGATACGCAGTATTTT. Translated: CASRGLAGGSTDTQYF.

This clone was recorded at least ten times. The chain has TRBV20-1 and TRBJ2-7; 8 bases agree with TRBD2. The CDR3 is 15 residues long. The germline CDR1 and CDR2 sequences are DFQATT and SNEGSKA (reference sequence). After removal of 0 bases from V and 2 bases from J, the junction contained 6 bases not matched to a gene. The DNA of the CDR3 is TGCAGTGCTAGAGATCCCCTAGCGGGCCCCTACGAGCAGTACTTC. Its protein product is CSARDPLAGPYEQYF.

This clone was counted ten times or more. CDR3 sequence (DNA): TGTGCCAGCAGTTTTGGGGGGGAGGGCACTGAAGCTTTCTTT. Encoded protein: CASSFGGEGTEAFF. J is TRBJ1-1 and V is TRBV28, with a possible D match to TRBD1 (5 bases). The CDR3 consists of 14 residues. From germline, CDR1 is MDHEN and CDR2 SYDVKM. Trimming took off 3 bases at V and 4 bases at J, with 12 bases between the two ends.

This clone has a handful of counts. The V gene is TRBV28, the J gene TRBJ2-3, with D tentatively TRBD1 or TRBD2 (5 bases each). CDR1 and CDR2 from the germline V gene are MDHEN and SYDVKM. V was clipped by 4 bases and J by 5 bases, with 16 bases between them. The CDR3 is made up of 15 amino acids. CDR3 bases: TGTGCCAGCAGTTCCCACACCGACAGCGGAGATACGCAGTATTTT. Its translation: CASSSHTDSGDTQYF.

This clone was counted at least ten times. The chain uses TRBV5-1 and TRBJ1-1; D is uncertain. Per germline, CDR1 SGHRS and CDR2 YFSETQ. V was cut by 4 bases and J by 1 base, with 14 bases left in between. The CDR3 is 15 residues long. The CDR3 loop reads CASSEGRTANTEAFF. CDR3 in DNA: TGCGCCAGCAGCGAGGGCAGGACGGCGAACACTGAAGCTTTCTTT.

This clone was detected ten times or more. The V gene is TRBV21-1, the J gene TRBJ2-2; TRBD1, the table's D call, was not compared with the DNA. TRBV21-1 is a known pseudogene. The CDR3 covers 20 residues. This CDR3 is CASSTPGQGSAGVVDGELFF. For the CDR3, the DNA is TGTGCCAGCAGCACACCGGGACAGGGCTCGGCGGGAGTGGTCGACGGGGAGCTGTTTTTT.

Many counts were recorded for this clone. The chain combines TRBV4-1 with TRBJ2-3; TRBD1 agrees at 7 bases. The germline V gene has CDR1 MGHRA and CDR2 YSYEKL. V lost 0 bases to trimming and J lost 0 bases; unmatched junction nucleotides: 3. The CDR3 extends over 16 amino acids. The CDR3 loop reads CASSQDATGSTDTQYF. The CDR3 coding sequence is TGCGCCAGCAGCCAAGATGCGACAGGGAGCACAGATACGCAGTATTTT.

This clone was detected only a few times. One end of the junction does not line up with germline, which may come from a read error. V usage is TRBV12-3 or TRBV12-4 and J usage is TRBJ1-4; a possible D gene is TRBD1 (5 bases). The CDR3 has 13 amino acids. The CDR3 bases are TGTGCCATCAGTTTTCGGACATTCGAAAAACTGTTTTTT. Translation: CAISFRTFEKLFF.

Ten or more counts support this clone. The chain uses TRBV13 and TRBJ2-7; the match to TRBD2 covers 9 bases. The germline V gene encodes CDR1 PRHDT and CDR2 FYEKMQ (reference sequence). With V trimmed by 2 bases and J by 0 bases, 5 bases remained unmatched. The CDR3 spans 16 residues. DNA for the CDR3: TGTGCCAGCAGCTTATCGAGCGGGAGGTCCTCCTACGAGCAGTACTTC. Protein sequence: CASSLSSGRSSYEQYF.